Each of the 27 T cell receptor beta chains below was sequenced from the same sample in a study of regulatory T cells in long-lasting Graves disease. With iRepertoire HTBI primers and Arm-PCR of CDR3 regions, TCR beta libraries were built. TCRdb re-derived calls from the multiplex PCR reads in MiXCR, one entry per CDR3 protein. The profile shows some 300,000 distinct CDR3 sequences, approximately 20% of them singletons. The time point here: persistent/refractory GD, antithyroid drugs over 5 years with positive TRAb. Construction of the TCR library relied on RNA isolated from PBMCs. Sequences were derived from peripheral blood mononuclear cells (PBMCs), sampled when the disease was refractory, from a patient treated with antithyroid drugs. The receptors here all came from a female donor with Graves disease.

This chain links TRBV6-5 with TRBJ2-7; D is ambiguous. Trimming removed 0 bases at V and 4 bases at J, with 16 bases between. This CDR3 has 16 amino acids. Germline values: CDR1 MNHEY, CDR2 SVGAGI. This chain's CDR3 is CASSYSKVAGLYEQYF. CDR3 coding DNA: TGTGCCAGCAGTTACTCGAAGGTGGCAGGATTATACGAGCAGTACTTC.

This chain uses TRBV7-9 with TRBJ2-5; 9 bases align to TRBD2. The CDR3 has 15 residues. Germline loops: CDR1 SEHNR, CDR2 FQNEAQ (reference sequence). After removal of 1 base from V and 5 bases from J, the junction contained 5 bases not matched to a gene. CDR3 sequence (DNA): TGTGCCAGCAGCTTAGAGGGACTAGCACCTGAGACCCAGTACTTC. As protein: CASSLEGLAPETQYF.

The chain recombines TRBV5-5 with TRBJ2-7, with TRBD2 matching 7 bases. V shed 0 bases, J shed 0 bases, and the junction held 3 bases outside the gene matches. This CDR3 has 15 amino acids. Germline loops: CDR1 SGHKS, CDR2 YYEKEE (reference sequence). The CDR3 sequence: CASSLDVAGSYEQYF. The CDR3 region has the DNA TGTGCCAGCAGCTTGGACGTAGCGGGCTCCTACGAGCAGTACTTC. The whole variable domain, remainder taken from reference TRBV5-5 and TRBJ2-7, is DAGVTQSPTHLIKTRGQQVTLRCSPISGHKSVSWYQQVLGQGPQFIFQYYEKEERGRGNFPDRFSARQFPNYSSELNVNALLLGDSALYLCASSLDVAGSYEQYFGPGTRLTVT.

This clonotype was counted a few times. The rearrangement uses TRBV27 and TRBJ1-5; TRBD1 might be the D (5 bases). This CDR3 region has 13 residues. CDR1 MNHEY and CDR2 SMNVEV come from the germline V gene (reference sequence). V gave up 2 bases and J gave up 7 bases, with 9 bases separating them. The CDR3 DNA reads as TGTGCCAGCAGTTTAGGGGGTCACCAGCCCCAGCATTTT. Its protein product is CASSLGGHQPQHF.

This chain links TRBV2 with TRBJ2-7; 13 bases are a match to TRBD2. V trimming: 6 bases; J trimming: 7 bases; junction bases outside the gene matches: 9. Germline V gene lookup returns CDR1 SNHLY and CDR2 FYNNEI. The CDR3 has 15 residues. The CDR3 region has the DNA TGTGCCAGCAGGAGGACTAGCGGGAGCCTTGGAGAGCAGTACTTC. Its translation: CASRRTSGSLGEQYF.

The rearrangement links TRBV19 to TRBJ1-1, with 11 nucleotides matching TRBD1. CDR3 length equals 15 residues. V trimming: 6 bases; J trimming: 4 bases; junction bases outside the gene matches: 7. Looked up from germline, CDR1 is LNHDA and CDR2 is SQIVND (reference sequence). The CDR3 region is CASSRLGTGGTEAFF. CDR3 coding DNA: TGTGCCAGTAGCCGCCTAGGGACAGGGGGCACTGAAGCTTTCTTT.

About this clonotype itself: It may be a read error: a sequence one base away is much more abundant. The conserved phenylalanine or tryptophan is not found at the CDR3 terminus, so this likely reflects a read error. The genes are TRBV19 and TRBJ1-1; D not certain. V lost 5 bases and J 1 base, leaving 11 bases between the germline ends. Looked up from germline, CDR1 is LNHDA and CDR2 is SQIVND (reference sequence). This CDR3 spans 14 amino acids. The CDR3 nucleotides read TGTGCCAGTAGTCCTCGATGGCAGAACACTGAAGCTTTCTCT. Encoded protein: CASSPRWQNTEAFS.

This clonotype was detected a few times. This rearrangement joins TRBV10-3 to TRBJ2-7; D assignment may be TRBD1 or TRBD2 (7 bases each). Germline assignment: CDR1 ENHRY and CDR2 SYGVKD. V shed 2 bases and J shed 2 bases, with 10 bases lying between them. The CDR3 consists of 14 residues. Here the CDR3 reads CAISESGTAYEQYF. Written as DNA, the CDR3 is TGTGCCATCAGTGAGAGCGGGACAGCCTACGAGCAGTACTTC.

This clonotype was counted at least ten times. The rearrangement uses TRBV28 and TRBJ2-7; 7 bases match TRBD1. The germline V gene has CDR1 MDHEN and CDR2 SYDVKM. The CDR3 runs to 15 residues. V shed 6 bases and J 2 bases; nucleotides not matched to a gene: 10. The CDR3 loop is CASSRPTGPPYEQYF. As DNA, the CDR3 is TGTGCCAGCAGCCGACCGACAGGGCCTCCCTACGAGCAGTACTTC.

This clonotype was detected many times. The chain links TRBV7-2 to TRBJ1-5, with D possibly being TRBD1 (5 bases). The CDR3 runs to 15 residues. CDR1 and CDR2 from the germline V gene are SGHTA and FQGNSA. Trimming removed 2 bases from V and 6 bases from J, with 14 bases in between. CDR3 sequence: CASSLYGGSGQPQHF. The DNA of the CDR3 is TGTGCCAGCAGCTTATACGGGGGGTCAGGTCAGCCCCAGCATTTT.

This clonotype was seen repeatedly, ten times or more. The gene calls are TRBV5-1 and TRBJ1-4; D possibly corresponds to TRBD1 (5 bases). This CDR3 has 17 residues. The ends were cut back, 7 bases at V and 5 bases at J, with 24 bases in the middle. CDR1 and CDR2 (germline): SGHRS, YFSETQ. The DNA of the CDR3 is TGCGCCAGCTACGACATGGGGTTAAGAGGGGAAAATGAAAAACTGTTTTTT. Its protein product is CASYDMGLRGENEKLFF. Complete variable domain (other parts from reference TRBV5-1 and TRBJ1-4): KAGVTQTPRYLIKTRGQQVTLSCSPISGHRSVSWYQQTPGQGLQFLFEYFSETQRNKGNFPGRFSGRQFSNSRSEMNVSTLELGDSALYLCASYDMGLRGENEKLFFGSGTQLSVL.

This clonotype came up many times. The chain has TRBV3-1 and TRBJ2-5; D is ambiguous. Trimming shortened V by 0 bases and J by 10 bases, and 15 bases separated the two germline ends. Germline CDR1 and CDR2: LGHDT and YNNKEL (reference sequence). This CDR3 is 14 amino acids long. CDR3 loop: CASSQETLLGNQYF. The CDR3 region has the DNA TGTGCCAGCAGCCAAGAAACATTGTTAGGCAACCAGTACTTC.

In this sample, this clonotype turned up a few times. This chain uses TRBV19 with TRBJ1-1; maybe TRBD1 (6 bases). The CDR3 spans 14 residues. The germline CDR1 and CDR2 sequences are LNHDA and SQIVND (reference sequence). Trimming shortened V by 2 bases and J by 4 bases, and 11 bases separated the two germline ends. CDR3 residues: CASSIWGRGTEAFF. The CDR3 nucleotides are TGTGCCAGTAGTATATGGGGCAGGGGCACTGAAGCTTTCTTT.

The chain joins TRBV7-2 to TRBJ2-1, with 11 bases matching TRBD2. V was clipped by 5 bases and J by 2 bases; unmatched bases: 5. CDR1 and CDR2 (germline): SGHTA, FQGNSA. The CDR3 has 16 amino acids. The CDR3 protein is CASSRGLAAAYNEQFF. CDR3 in DNA: TGTGCCAGCAGCAGGGGACTAGCGGCCGCCTACAATGAGCAGTTCTTC.

There are a few counts of this clonotype. This chain links TRBV6-2 or TRBV6-3 with TRBJ2-5, with TRBD2 matching over 8 bases. Trimming took 7 bases from V and 3 from J; bases not matched to a gene: 1. The CDR3 loop spans 12 amino acids. The V gene's germline CDR1 is MNHEY and CDR2 SVGEGT. The DNA of the CDR3 is TGTGCCAGCACCGGGGGGGAAGAGACCCAGTACTTC. This translates into CASTGGEETQYF.

About this clonotype itself: A much larger clone lies a single base off, so this may be a read error. V is TRBV6-2 or TRBV6-3 and J is TRBJ2-7, with D perhaps TRBD1 (6 bases). The CDR3 covers 16 residues. Germline V gene sequence: CDR1 MNHEY, CDR2 SVGEGT. The CDR3 region is CASSHSRTVNSYEQYF. CDR3 sequence (DNA): TGTGCCAGCAGTCACTCACGGACAGTTAACTCCTACGAGCAGTACTTC.

This clonotype was detected a few times. The genes are TRBV2 and TRBJ2-3; D perhaps matches TRBD2 (6 bases). The CDR3 covers 15 residues. The germline V and J ends were trimmed by 5 bases and 2 bases, with 14 bases remaining between them. Germline values: CDR1 SNHLY, CDR2 FYNNEI. CDR3 in amino acids: CASSRDSFNTDTQYF. The CDR3 DNA sequence: TGTGCCAGCAGTCGGGACTCATTTAACACAGATACGCAGTATTTT.

This clonotype was seen ten or more times. This chain uses TRBV28 with TRBJ1-3, with D unclear. Germline V gene lookup returns CDR1 MDHEN and CDR2 SYDVKM. The CDR3 is 13 residues long. Deletions cut 8 bases from V and 0 bases from J, with 8 bases between. In DNA, the CDR3 is TGTGCCAGCTCTTTCTTCTCTGGAAACACCATATATTTT. Residues: CASSFFSGNTIYF.

This clonotype was counted between two and nine times. The chain links TRBV29-1 to TRBJ1-2; D possibly corresponds to TRBD1 (5 bases). CDR3 size: 11 residues. Trimming took 2 bases from V and 8 from J, leaving 9 bases between them. The germline CDR1 and CDR2 sequences are SQVTM and ANQGSEA. CDR3 loop: CSVEQGEGYTF. CDR3 nucleotides: TGCAGCGTTGAACAAGGGGAAGGCTACACCTTC.

This clonotype occurred many times. This sequence joins TRBV11-2 and TRBJ2-5; perhaps TRBD2 as D (5 bases). V shed 4 bases and J shed 2 bases, with 14 bases lying between them. This CDR3 is 15 amino acids long. Per the germline V gene, CDR1 is SGHAT and CDR2 is FQNNGV. Here the CDR3 reads CASSSPLLAQETQYF. The CDR3 DNA follows: TGTGCCAGCAGCTCCCCACTTTTAGCGCAAGAGACCCAGTACTTC.

The CDR3 region has the DNA TGTGCCAGCCATGGGACAGTAGGAAGGACCCAGTACTTC. It is translated as CASHGTVGRTQYF. V is TRBV18 and J is TRBJ2-5, with 7 positions matching TRBD1. The CDR3 loop spans 13 amino acids. Looked up from germline, CDR1 is KGHSH and CDR2 is LQKENI. V lost 8 bases and J lost 7; bases outside the gene matches: 10.

Remarks on this clonotype: Given a much more abundant clone one base away, this may be a read error. Lacking the conserved final phenylalanine or tryptophan, this CDR3 likely reflects a read error. J is TRBJ2-7 and V is TRBV5-1; D call uncertain. Trimming shortened V by 0 bases and J by 4 bases, and 5 bases separated the two germline ends. From germline, CDR1 is SGHRS and CDR2 YFSETQ. This CDR3 is 12 amino acids long. Here the CDR3 reads CASSLEAYEQYL. DNA for the CDR3: TGCGCCAGCAGCTTGGAGGCTTACGAGCAGTACCTC.

This clonotype was detected only a few times. This sequence joins TRBV27 and TRBJ2-7; D not certain. V was pared by 3 bases and J by 0 bases, with 6 bases between. This CDR3 is 13 amino acids long. CDR1 and CDR2 (germline): MNHEY, SMNVEV (reference sequence). The CDR3 sequence is CASSFRGSYEQYF. CDR3 coding DNA: TGTGCCAGCAGTTTCCGCGGCTCCTACGAGCAGTACTTC.

This clonotype was seen many times. V gene TRBV7-2 combines with J gene TRBJ1-1; no reliable D call. Germline V gene data show CDR1 as SGHTA and CDR2 as FQGNSA. V was trimmed by 5 bases and J by 1 base, leaving 8 bases between them. This CDR3 is 13 amino acids long. CDR3 coding DNA: TGTGCCAGCAGCAGGACGGGGAACACTGAAGCTTTCTTT. This encodes CASSRTGNTEAFF.

The J gene is TRBJ1-5, the V gene TRBV7-2, with D hard to call. Per the germline V gene, CDR1 is SGHTA and CDR2 is FQGNSA. V was shortened by 3 bases and J by 6 bases, with 9 bases between the two germline ends. This CDR3 region has 13 residues. The CDR3 loop reads CASSFGESQPQHF. CDR3 DNA: TGTGCCAGCAGCTTTGGGGAGAGTCAGCCCCAGCATTTT.

As for this clonotype: One base away lies a much larger clone, so this may be a sequencing read error. This chain links TRBV27 with TRBJ2-6, with TRBD1 identical over 7 bases. Germline CDR1 MNHEY, CDR2 SMNVEV (reference sequence). The CDR3 is 14 residues long. The CDR3 DNA reads as TGTACCAGCAAACAGGGGCTTGGGGCCAACGTCCTGACTTTC. This translates into CTSKQGLGANVLTF.

The rearrangement uses TRBV19 and TRBJ2-7; D remains ambiguous. CDR3 size: 13 residues. Germline V gene sequence: CDR1 LNHDA, CDR2 SQIVND (reference sequence). V dropped 4 bases and J dropped 3 bases, with 10 bases sitting between them. CDR3 loop: CASSTADGYEQYF. In DNA, the CDR3 is TGTGCCAGTAGTACCGCGGACGGCTACGAGCAGTACTTC. Together with reference TRBV19 and TRBJ2-7, the CDR3 gives the full variable domain: DGGITQSPKYLFRKEGQNVTLSCEQNLNHDAMYWYRQDPGQGLRLIYYSQIVNDFQKGDIAEGYSVSREKKESFPLTVTSAQKNPTAFYLCASSTADGYEQYFGPGTRLTVT.